These 29 T cell receptor beta chains were sequenced from one sample in a study of cytomegalovirus exposure and HLA in healthy donors. Primers: 60 Vbeta forward and 13 Jbeta reverse. Clones were sequenced by immunoSEQ multiplex PCR, and TCRdb holds only the in-frame ones, with some missing. This table holds 95,000 to 150,000 clones, over 65% found once. The sequencing input was PBMCs. These receptors all stem from a woman between 40 and 55 years old in good health and CMV-seropositive.

CDR3 DNA: TGTGCCAGTAGCACAGGGGTGAATCAGCCCCAGCATTTT. It yields the protein CASSTGVNQPQHF. The chain couples TRBV19 to TRBJ1-5, with 7 bases matching TRBD1. Germline CDR1 is LNHDA and CDR2 is SQIVND (reference sequence). With V trimmed by 6 bases and J by 4 bases, 3 bases remained unmatched. The CDR3 loop spans 13 amino acids.

This rearrangement joins TRBV29-1 to TRBJ2-1, with 11 bases matching TRBD1. The CDR3 runs to 15 residues. In germline, CDR1 is SQVTM, CDR2 ANQGSEA. With 3 bases clipped from V and 6 bases from J, the junction kept 7 bases outside the gene matches. Here the CDR3 DNA reads TGCAGCGTTGAGAGGCGGGACAGGGGGTTCAATGAGCAGTTCTTC. It translates to CSVERRDRGFNEQFF.

V and J are TRBV13 and TRBJ2-3; D possibly corresponds to TRBD2 (6 bases). V shed 1 base and J shed 2 bases, with 10 bases lying between them. The CDR3 is 15 amino acids. Per the germline V gene, CDR1 is PRHDT and CDR2 is FYEKMQ (reference sequence). The CDR3 protein is CASSLAAGYTDTQYF. The CDR3 nucleotides are TGTGCCAGCAGCTTAGCAGCGGGCTACACAGATACGCAGTATTTT.

This clone was detected only a few times. The chain employs TRBV5-1 and TRBJ1-1; D gene unclear. Germline assignment: CDR1 SGHRS and CDR2 YFSETQ. The CDR3 runs 14 residues. V was pared by 0 bases and J by 3 bases, with 9 bases between. CDR3 bases: TGCGCCAGCAGCTTGGGTCAGAGGGACACTGAAGCTTTCTTT. Its translation is CASSLGQRDTEAFF.

The gene calls are TRBV2 and TRBJ1-2; D is undetermined. The V end was cut by 4 bases, the J end by 8 bases, with 20 bases between. The CDR3 has 15 amino acids. Germline CDR1 and CDR2: SNHLY and FYNNEI. The CDR3 protein is CASSAPGRSTMGYTF. DNA of the CDR3: TGTGCCAGCAGTGCCCCCGGCCGTAGTACTATGGGCTACACCTTC.

The chain couples TRBV5-1 to TRBJ2-5, with 7 bases fitting TRBD2. The CDR3 covers 13 residues. V lost 5 bases to trimming and J lost 5 bases; unmatched junction nucleotides: 6. The germline gives CDR1 SGHRS, CDR2 YFSETQ. The CDR3 loop reads CASRTSALETQYF. The CDR3, as DNA: TGCGCCAGCAGAACTAGCGCTCTGGAGACCCAGTACTTC.

The chain joins TRBV10-3 to TRBJ2-5, with a tentative D call TRBD2 (5 bases). In germline, CDR1 is ENHRY, CDR2 SYGVKD. This CDR3 is built from 12 residues. V lost 5 bases and J lost 2, with 6 bases in between. This chain's CDR3 is CAISPGQETQYF. DNA for the CDR3: TGTGCCATCAGTCCGGGACAAGAGACCCAGTACTTC.

This chain joins TRBV5-1 and TRBJ1-6; TRBD1 matches 8 bases. The J segment lost 7 bases and the V segment lost 7 bases, leaving 10 bases of the junction unmatched. The CDR3 runs 15 residues. CDR1 is SGHRS and CDR2 is YFSETQ in the germline V gene. The CDR3 DNA sequence: TGCGCCAGCGCCGAATGGACAGGGAGAAATTCACCCCTCCACTTT. This encodes CASAEWTGRNSPLHF. Combining the CDR3 with reference TRBV5-1 and TRBJ1-6 gives the whole variable domain KAGVTQTPRYLIKTRGQQVTLSCSPISGHRSVSWYQQTPGQGLQFLFEYFSETQRNKGNFPGRFSGRQFSNSRSEMNVSTLELGDSALYLCASAEWTGRNSPLHFGNGTRLTVT.

The chain has TRBV29-1 and TRBJ1-2; 7 positions agree with TRBD1. There are 14 residues in the CDR3. Per the germline V gene, CDR1 is SQVTM and CDR2 is ANQGSEA. The ends lost 6 bases at V and 7 bases at J; junction bases unmatched: 14. The CDR3 spells CSVLTGVPWGGYTF. Here the CDR3 DNA reads TGCAGCGTGCTTACAGGGGTACCATGGGGTGGCTACACCTTC.

J is TRBJ2-3 and V is TRBV20-1, with D perhaps TRBD2 (5 bases). The CDR3 extends over 11 amino acids. Germline-derived CDR1 and CDR2 are DFQATT and SNEGSKA (reference sequence). For the CDR3, the DNA is TGCAGGCTAGCAGTGGGAGATACGCAGTATTTT. Translation: CRLAVGDTQYF.

The table lists this clone with a count of one. This chain joins TRBV15 and TRBJ2-1, with TRBD2 matching over 11 bases. The CDR3 covers 16 residues. Germline V lookup: CDR1 LNHNV, CDR2 YYDKDF (reference sequence). The J segment lost 8 bases and the V segment lost 0 bases, leaving 6 bases of the junction unmatched. The CDR3 DNA reads TGTGCCACCAGCAGAGAAGCCCTAGCGGGGGGCCATGAGCAGTTCTTC. Translating it yields CATSREALAGGHEQFF.

This clone came up once. This rearrangement joins TRBV5-1 to TRBJ1-1; D possibly corresponds to TRBD1 (5 bases). CDR1 and CDR2 from the germline V gene are SGHRS and YFSETQ. The CDR3 has 15 amino acids. V gave up 4 bases and J gave up 3 bases, with 16 bases separating them. The CDR3 sequence is CASSAGYLGDTEAFF. CDR3 in DNA: TGCGCCAGCAGCGCAGGGTACCTAGGGGACACTGAAGCTTTCTTT.

This rearrangement joins TRBV4-2 to TRBJ2-2, with D possibly matching TRBD2 (6 bases). The CDR3 is made up of 15 amino acids. The germline V gene has CDR1 LGHNA and CDR2 YNFKEQ. V shed 0 bases and J shed 10 bases, with 15 bases lying between them. The CDR3 DNA sequence: TGTGCCAGCAGCCAAGAGGGTACTAGGCGGGAGGAGCTGTTTTTT. Protein sequence: CASSQEGTRREELFF.

This sequence joins TRBV5-5 and TRBJ2-5; TRBD2 agrees at 10 bases. J lost 5 bases, V lost 0 bases, and 7 bases had no gene match. Germline CDR1 is SGHKS and CDR2 is YYEKEE (reference sequence). The CDR3 has 16 amino acids. The CDR3 sequence is CASSLGAAGGVETQYF. Here the CDR3 DNA reads TGTGCCAGCAGCTTGGGGGCAGCGGGGGGGGTTGAGACCCAGTACTTC.

Turning to this clone: The sample has other DNA sequences that encode this CDR3 too. The rearrangement joins TRBV5-1 to TRBJ1-2, with D perhaps matching TRBD1 (5 bases). Germline-derived CDR1 and CDR2 are SGHRS and YFSETQ. The CDR3 has 13 amino acids. The ends were cut back, 1 base at V and 8 bases at J, with 12 bases in the middle. CDR3 sequence reads: CASSLSQGWGYTF. Written as DNA, the CDR3 is TGCGCCAGCAGCTTGAGTCAGGGTTGGGGCTACACCTTC.

In its sample, this clone was seen once. The J gene is TRBJ1-5, the V gene TRBV9, with D hard to call. This CDR3 contains 15 residues. Germline CDR1 SGDLS, CDR2 YYNGEE. V lost 4 bases, J lost 0 bases, and 11 bases lay in between. As DNA, the CDR3 is TGTGCCAGCAGCCCTACGTCGCTTAGCAATCAGCCCCAGCATTTT. Protein sequence: CASSPTSLSNQPQHF.

This rearrangement joins TRBV9 to TRBJ2-1; no firm D call. Germline CDR1 reads SGDLS; CDR2 reads YYNGEE. V gave up 0 bases and J gave up 8 bases, with 6 bases separating them. The CDR3 is 12 residues long. CDR3 protein: CASSVGEDEQFF. The CDR3 coding sequence is TGTGCCAGCAGCGTAGGCGAGGATGAGCAGTTCTTC.

CDR3 in amino acids: CAQQLDRRSYEQYF. The CDR3 DNA is TGTGCTCAGCAGCTTGACCGGAGATCCTACGAGCAGTACTTC. The chain recombines TRBV5-6 with TRBJ2-7; no clear D. Germline CDR1 reads SGHDT; CDR2 reads YYEEEE. The CDR3 consists of 14 residues.

Only one count was recorded for this clone. The gene calls are TRBV2 and TRBJ2-7, with 8 bases lining up with TRBD1. Germline CDR1 is SNHLY and CDR2 is FYNNEI. The V segment lost 8 bases and the J segment 3 bases; nucleotides outside the gene matches: 3. The CDR3 loop spans 12 amino acids. The CDR3 DNA sequence: TGTGCCAGCGTCGGGACAGGCTACGAGCAGTACTTC. It translates to CASVGTGYEQYF.

Comments on this clone: The same CDR3 arises from other DNA sequences in this sample as well. The chain carries TRBV2 and TRBJ2-7, with D possibly matching TRBD1 (5 bases). From germline, CDR1 is SNHLY and CDR2 FYNNEI. The CDR3 runs 14 residues. With 6 bases removed from V and 0 bases from J, the gap between germline ends came to 12 bases. CDR3 sequence reads: CASRQDTASYEQYF. The CDR3 coding sequence is TGTGCCAGCAGACAGGACACGGCCTCCTACGAGCAGTACTTC.

The V gene is TRBV10-3, the J gene TRBJ1-1; D might be TRBD1 (5 bases). Germline assignment: CDR1 ENHRY and CDR2 SYGVKD. Trimming shortened V by 4 bases and J by 4 bases, and 7 bases separated the two germline ends. This CDR3 has 12 amino acids. CDR3 sequence: CAISGGLTEAFF. Here the CDR3 DNA reads TGTGCCATCAGTGGGGGACTCACTGAAGCTTTCTTT.

The CDR3 is CASSDRSSYEQYF. CDR3 DNA sequence: TGTGCCAGCAGCGACAGGAGCTCCTACGAGCAGTACTTC. The chain couples TRBV27 to TRBJ2-7, with TRBD1 as a possible D gene (6 bases). Germline CDR1 MNHEY, CDR2 SMNVEV (reference sequence). Trimming removed 6 bases at V and 0 bases at J, with 9 bases between. There are 13 residues in the CDR3.

The chain joins TRBV10-3 to TRBJ1-5; TRBD1 matches 10 bases. In germline, CDR1 is ENHRY, CDR2 SYGVKD. The CDR3 runs 15 residues. V shed 6 bases, J shed 0 bases, and the junction held 2 bases outside the gene matches. The CDR3, as DNA: TGTGCCATCAGGGGGACAGGGGATAGCAATCAGCCCCAGCATTTT. Translation gives CAIRGTGDSNQPQHF.

The chain combines TRBV30 with TRBJ1-2; a weak D match, TRBD1 (5 bases). Germline loops: CDR1 GTSNPN, CDR2 SVGIG (reference sequence). The CDR3 has 16 residues. The V and J ends lost 3 bases and 0 bases respectively, with 17 bases between them. The CDR3 DNA reads TGTGCCTGGAGGGGTGCACGCGGGGGAGCTAACTATGGCTACACCTTC. Residues: CAWRGARGGANYGYTF.

This chain links TRBV4-2 with TRBJ2-1; 11 bases are a match to TRBD2. CDR3 size: 19 residues. V was clipped by 1 base and J by 7 bases; unmatched bases: 15. Germline V gene data show CDR1 as LGHNA and CDR2 as YNFKEQ. This chain's CDR3 is CASSQVTGLAVSPGNEQFF. CDR3 nucleotides: TGTGCCAGCAGCCAAGTAACGGGACTAGCGGTCTCGCCGGGGAATGAGCAGTTCTTC.

This chain uses TRBV11-2 with TRBJ2-2, with TRBD2 as a possible D gene (6 bases). Germline loops: CDR1 SGHAT, CDR2 FQNNGV. Trimming removed 2 bases from V and 4 bases from J, with 17 bases in between. The CDR3 consists of 17 residues. The CDR3 spells CASSLHPAGRGTGELFF. The CDR3 DNA is TGTGCCAGCAGCTTACATCCCGCGGGAAGAGGCACCGGGGAGCTGTTTTTT.

V gene TRBV5-1 combines with J gene TRBJ1-6; tentative D call: TRBD1 (6 bases). The CDR3 extends over 16 amino acids. V lost 6 bases to trimming and J lost 5 bases, with 18 bases between them. The germline gives CDR1 SGHRS, CDR2 YFSETQ. CDR3 in amino acids: CASNQGATGNNSPLHF. CDR3 nucleotide sequence: TGCGCCAGCAACCAGGGAGCAACAGGGAATAATTCACCCCTCCACTTT.

This chain joins TRBV7-9 and TRBJ2-7; no clear D gene. Germline CDR1 and CDR2: SEHNR and FQNEAQ (reference sequence). V was clipped by 5 bases and J by 5 bases, with 16 bases between them. The CDR3 has 14 amino acids. CDR3 nucleotide sequence: TGTGCCAGCAGCCCCCTCCGTACGGGTAACGAGCAGTACTTC. As protein: CASSPLRTGNEQYF.

The chain carries TRBV30 and TRBJ2-5; maybe TRBD1 (6 bases). Matching the DNA end better, TRBJ2-7 makes the J call doubtful. This CDR3 is built from 15 residues. Per the germline V gene, CDR1 is GTSNPN and CDR2 is SVGIG (reference sequence). CDR3: CAWSVGHRVSYEQYF. In DNA form, the CDR3 reads TGTGCCTGGAGTGTGGGACATCGCGTCTCCTACGAGCAGTACTTC.